The 15 T cell receptor beta chains reported below all come from one sample, sequenced in a study of blood T cell repertoires in COVID-19. Here immunoSEQ multiplex PCR was the method, and the copy in TCRdb shows in-frame clones only, minus some. The sample has about 140,000 clones, approximately 88% seen once. The sequenced sample was peripheral blood. The receptors stem from a woman in her forties or fifties with acute or convalescent COVID-19.

The V call is TRBV4-1, the J call TRBJ2-7; 9 bases line up with TRBD1. Trimming removed 4 bases from V and 3 bases from J; junction bases left unmatched: 4. CDR1 MGHRA and CDR2 YSYEKL come from the germline V gene. The CDR3 loop spans 14 amino acids. CDR3 sequence reads: CASSPRQGGYEQYF. As DNA, the CDR3 is TGCGCCAGCAGCCCAAGACAGGGGGGCTACGAGCAGTACTTC.

In its sample, this clone was seen once. The CDR3: CASGTTRVSMNTEAFF. DNA of the CDR3: TGTGCTAGTGGTACTACCAGGGTCTCTATGAACACTGAAGCTTTCTTT. This chain uses TRBV12-5 with TRBJ1-1; possibly TRBD1 for D (5 bases). The CDR3 extends over 16 amino acids. Germline V lookup: CDR1 LGHNT, CDR2 FRNRAP. V lost 5 bases, J lost 0 bases, and 16 bases lay in between.

The chain employs TRBV11-2 and TRBJ1-2; D unclear. Trimming pared 1 base from V and 5 bases from J, leaving 20 bases between. This CDR3 region has 17 residues. CDR1 is SGHAT, CDR2 FQNNGV, per germline. The CDR3 coding sequence is TGTGCCAGCAGCTTAGGACCGAGCCTAGGATCCCAGTATGGCTACACCTTC. This sequence encodes CASSLGPSLGSQYGYTF.

The chain is built from TRBV3-1 (or the pseudogene TRBV3-2) and TRBJ2-5, with 8 bases fitting TRBD2. The CDR3 runs 14 residues. The germline V gene has CDR1 LGHDT and CDR2 YNNKEL (reference sequence). The trim removed 7 bases at V and 5 bases at J, leaving 9 bases unmatched. The CDR3 nucleotides are TGTGCCAGCAAGGCGGGACTAGATTATGAGACCCAGTACTTC. This sequence encodes CASKAGLDYETQYF.

V and J are TRBV28 and TRBJ2-7, with TRBD1 identical over 9 bases. Germline CDR1 reads MDHEN; CDR2 reads SYDVKM. The CDR3 extends over 15 amino acids. V lost 7 bases and J lost 4; bases outside the gene matches: 11. CDR3 sequence reads: CASTLEGTGRYEQYF. In nucleotides, the CDR3 is TGTGCCAGCACCTTGGAGGGGACAGGGCGGTACGAGCAGTACTTC. Full variable domain (remainder filled in from reference TRBV28 and TRBJ2-7): DVKVTQSSRYLVKRTGEKVFLECVQDMDHENMFWYRQDPGLGLRLIYFSYDVKMKEKGDIPEGYSVSREKKERFSLILESASTNQTSMYLCASTLEGTGRYEQYFGPGTRLTVT.

The chain couples TRBV27 to TRBJ2-5; D is undetermined. The CDR3 contains 14 residues. Between the trimmed V and J ends, which lost 5 bases and 0 bases, there was a span of 10 bases. Germline CDR1 is MNHEY and CDR2 is SMNVEV (reference sequence). DNA for the CDR3: TGTGCCAGCAGTCAAGACGGGTACCAAGAGACCCAGTACTTC. This sequence encodes CASSQDGYQETQYF.

The CDR3, as DNA: TGTGCCAGCTCACGGGGGGGGCGCGGGTACGAGCAGTACTTC. Encoded protein: CASSRGGRGYEQYF. The chain uses TRBV18 and TRBJ2-7; tentatively, D is TRBD2 (7 bases). The ends were cut back, 4 bases at V and 4 bases at J, with 14 bases in the middle. Per germline, CDR1 KGHSH and CDR2 LQKENI. The CDR3 loop spans 14 amino acids.

The chain is built from TRBV30 and TRBJ1-1, with D tentatively TRBD1 (6 bases). The CDR3 is made up of 14 amino acids. Trimming pared 2 bases from V and 4 bases from J, leaving 14 bases between. Germline V CDR1 and CDR2: GTSNPN, SVGIG (reference sequence). This CDR3 is CAWSTQGRVTEAFF. Written as DNA, the CDR3 is TGTGCCTGGAGTACCCAGGGGCGTGTCACTGAAGCTTTCTTT.

The V call is TRBV5-4, the J call TRBJ2-1, with D possibly matching TRBD2 (6 bases). Germline assignment: CDR1 SGHNT and CDR2 YYREEE (reference sequence). V lost 6 bases and J lost 6, with 19 bases in between. The length of the CDR3 is 15 residues. As DNA, the CDR3 is TGTGCCAGCACCTCCGGGGGAGCCGTCCCCAATGAGCAGTTCTTC. This encodes CASTSGGAVPNEQFF.

The chain employs TRBV21-1 and TRBJ1-6; TRBD1 is taken as the D call from the table, unchecked against the DNA. TRBV21-1 is labeled a pseudogene. The length of the CDR3 is 16 residues. CDR3 residues: CASSKETTGTNSPLHF. In DNA form, the CDR3 reads TGTGCCAGCAGCAAAGAGACGACAGGCACTAATTCACCCCTCCACTTT.

The V and J genes are TRBV5-1 and TRBJ1-1, with 10 bases that match TRBD1. The CDR3 sequence is 15 residues long. The V gene end was trimmed by 4 bases and the J gene end by 2 bases; junction bases not matched to a gene: 5. Germline loops: CDR1 SGHRS, CDR2 YFSETQ. CDR3 in DNA: TGCGCCAGCAGCCCAAGGACAGGGGGTAACACTGAAGCTTTCTTT. It codes for CASSPRTGGNTEAFF.

The CDR3 DNA follows: TGTGCCAGCAGCTGGAGCACTGAAGCTTTCTTT. Protein: CASSWSTEAFF. The chain is built from TRBV6-5 and TRBJ1-1; D gene uncertain. CDR1 and CDR2 from the germline V gene are MNHEY and SVGAGI. Trimming removed 6 bases at V and 4 bases at J, with 6 bases between. The CDR3 runs 11 residues.

This chain connects TRBV11-2 to TRBJ1-2; 7 nucleotides agree with TRBD1. Germline V gene sequence: CDR1 SGHAT, CDR2 FQNNGV. Unmatched junction bases numbered 7, after V lost 5 bases and J lost 7 bases. There are 13 residues in the CDR3. The CDR3 sequence is CASSPGQVGGYTF. CDR3 sequence (DNA): TGTGCCAGCAGCCCCGGACAGGTCGGTGGCTACACCTTC. The full variable domain, with the rest looked up from reference TRBV11-2 and TRBJ1-2, is EAGVAQSPRYKIIEKRQSVAFWCNPISGHATLYWYQQILGQGPKLLIQFQNNGVVDDSQLPKDRFSAERLKGVDSTLKIQPAKLEDSAVYLCASSPGQVGGYTFGSGTRLTVV.

CDR3 amino acids: CASSPTVDRSQHF. DNA for the CDR3: TGTGCCAGTAGTCCCACCGTCGACAGGTCTCAGCATTTT. The rearrangement links TRBV19 to TRBJ1-5, with D possibly TRBD1 on 6 matching bases. Germline values: CDR1 LNHDA, CDR2 SQIVND (reference sequence). Trimming pared 5 bases from V and 13 bases from J, leaving 18 bases between. The CDR3 is made up of 13 amino acids.

This chain uses TRBV19 with TRBJ2-1; possibly TRBD1 for D (6 bases). V was trimmed by 4 bases and J by 3 bases, leaving 7 bases between them. This CDR3 contains 13 residues. Per germline, CDR1 LNHDA and CDR2 SQIVND (reference sequence). The CDR3 nucleotides read TGTGCCAGTAGTAGGGACAACTACAATGAGCAGTTCTTC. Its protein product is CASSRDNYNEQFF.